This TCR beta chain was recorded in a study of glioma-infiltrating T cells after dendritic cell vaccination. Study information: Autologous tumor lysate-pulsed dendritic cell vaccination was given between about 2003 and 2013. At biweekly intervals, patients got three intradermal dendritic cell vaccine injections.

Germline-derived CDR1 and CDR2 are SGHRS and YFSETQ. V was pared by 4 bases and J by 3 bases, with 6 bases of the junction left unmatched. This CDR3 is built from 16 residues. All glioblastoma patients lacked an isocitrate dehydrogenase mutation. TCRdb's copy holds only in-frame clones and misses some; the assay was immunoSEQ multiplex PCR. This repertoire shows about 64,000 clones, approximately 78% found once; its top ten account for 9.2%. The sample here was blood, taken before dendritic cell vaccination. The TCR was taken from a human donor with glioblastoma. This chain links TRBV5-1 with TRBJ2-3; 12 bases line up with TRBD2. The CDR3 protein is CASSGTSGGYTDTQYF. The CDR3 region has the DNA TGCGCCAGCAGCGGAACTAGCGGGGGGTATACAGATACGCAGTATTTT.